These 9 T cell receptor beta chains were sequenced from one sample in a study of blood T cell repertoires in COVID-19. Profiling relied on immunoSEQ multiplex PCR, and the TCRdb table lists in-frame clones only, not all of them. The table has some 140,000 clones, about 80% seen once. Material: peripheral blood. These receptor sequences come from a man aged 55 to 70 with acute or convalescent COVID-19.

The CDR3 DNA follows: TGTGCCAGCAGTCCCCCGGGACAGGGAGGTGAAAAACTGTTTTTT. This translates into CASSPPGQGGEKLFF. The chain couples TRBV6-5 to TRBJ1-4; 9 nucleotides match TRBD1. The germline V gene has CDR1 MNHEY and CDR2 SVGAGI. The CDR3 has 15 amino acids. The ends lost 5 bases at V and 7 bases at J; junction bases unmatched: 8.

V usage is TRBV19 and J usage is TRBJ2-2, with 7 positions matching TRBD2. The ends lost 3 bases at V and 3 bases at J; junction bases unmatched: 7. The CDR3 extends over 16 amino acids. Looked up from germline, CDR1 is LNHDA and CDR2 is SQIVND (reference sequence). CDR3 nucleotide sequence: TGTGCCAGTAGTATGGGAGGGACCGTTTACACCGGGGAGCTGTTTTTT. Its translation is CASSMGGTVYTGELFF.

This chain joins TRBV5-1 and TRBJ2-3; a weak D match, TRBD1 (6 bases). V was shortened by 6 bases and J by 0 bases, with 17 bases between the two germline ends. Germline assignment: CDR1 SGHRS and CDR2 YFSETQ. This CDR3 region has 16 residues. CDR3 in amino acids: CASTWTGTYSTDTQYF. The CDR3 region has the DNA TGCGCCAGCACATGGACCGGGACATATAGCACAGATACGCAGTATTTT. Full variable domain (remainder filled in from reference TRBV5-1 and TRBJ2-3): KAGVTQTPRYLIKTRGQQVTLSCSPISGHRSVSWYQQTPGQGLQFLFEYFSETQRNKGNFPGRFSGRQFSNSRSEMNVSTLELGDSALYLCASTWTGTYSTDTQYFGPGTRLTVL.

V gene TRBV4-2 combines with J gene TRBJ2-2, with D maybe TRBD1 (6 bases). The V and J ends lost 3 bases and 1 base respectively, with 9 bases between them. The CDR3 has 15 residues. Germline CDR1 LGHNA, CDR2 YNFKEQ. The CDR3 DNA sequence: TGTGCCAGCAGCCAGTTGGACAGGAACACCGGGGAGCTGTTTTTT. Its translation is CASSQLDRNTGELFF.

The rearrangement links TRBV3-1 (or the pseudogene TRBV3-2) to TRBJ1-1, with no clear D. Trimming shortened V by 8 bases and J by 1 base, and 11 bases separated the two germline ends. CDR3 length equals 13 residues. Germline assignment: CDR1 LGHDT and CDR2 YNNKEL (reference sequence). CDR3 DNA sequence: TGTGCCAGCTGTCGGAGCTCGAACACTGAAGCTTTCTTT. This codes for CASCRSSNTEAFF.

The chain employs TRBV9 and TRBJ2-1; D unclear. The CDR3 is 14 amino acids. Germline V gene lookup returns CDR1 SGDLS and CDR2 YYNGEE. Trimming took off 3 bases at V and 0 bases at J, with 7 bases between the two ends. The DNA of the CDR3 is TGTGCCAGCAGCGCGGGTAACTCCTACAATGAGCAGTTCTTC. It translates to CASSAGNSYNEQFF. The whole variable domain, remainder taken from reference TRBV9 and TRBJ2-1, is DSGVTQTPKHLITATGQRVTLRCSPRSGDLSVYWYQQSLDQGLQFLIQYYNGEERAKGNILERFSAQQFPDLHSELNLSSLELGDSALYFCASSAGNSYNEQFFGPGTRLTVL.

As to this clone: This same CDR3 is encoded by further DNA sequences in the sample. The chain carries TRBV11-2 and TRBJ1-2, with a weak D call TRBD1 (5 bases). The germline V gene has CDR1 SGHAT and CDR2 FQNNGV. The CDR3 is made up of 14 amino acids. The ends were cut back, 2 bases at V and 4 bases at J, with 11 bases in the middle. Here the CDR3 reads CASSLTGGSYGYTF. DNA for the CDR3: TGTGCCAGCAGCTTAACAGGCGGAAGCTATGGCTACACCTTC. Looking up the rest from reference TRBV11-2 and TRBJ1-2 gives the full variable domain: EAGVAQSPRYKIIEKRQSVAFWCNPISGHATLYWYQQILGQGPKLLIQFQNNGVVDDSQLPKDRFSAERLKGVDSTLKIQPAKLEDSAVYLCASSLTGGSYGYTFGSGTRLTVV.

This clone has just one count. The chain is built from TRBV7-2 and TRBJ2-1; tentatively, D is TRBD1 (5 bases). V lost 0 bases and J lost 6, with 12 bases in between. The CDR3 contains 15 residues. Per germline, CDR1 SGHTA and CDR2 FQGNSA. In nucleotides, the CDR3 is TGTGCCAGCAGCTTAGCGTCAGGGCAGTTCAATGAGCAGTTCTTC. Translated, it gives CASSLASGQFNEQFF.

The chain recombines TRBV5-6 with TRBJ2-7; tentatively, D is TRBD2 (6 bases). With 6 bases removed from V and 5 bases from J, the gap between germline ends came to 33 bases. CDR1 and CDR2 (germline): SGHDT, YYEEEE. The CDR3 totals 19 residues. CDR3 sequence (DNA): TGTGCCAGCACTGGAGGGCTAGCACATCTCTTGTCCCCCGGGCACGAGCAGTACTTC. It yields the protein CASTGGLAHLLSPGHEQYF.